This is a list of T cell receptor beta chains from one sample in a study of cytomegalovirus exposure and HLA in healthy donors. Method: immunoSEQ multiplex PCR; TCRdb's copy keeps in-frame clones and lacks some. The data hold fewer than 100,000 clones, with roughly 78% observed a single time. The sample taken for sequencing was PBMCs. The receptors come from a male donor in good health and CMV-seropositive. Both conserved end residues are part of each CDR3. The D gene is left open where the match is weak. Where a row states a size, it is once, few, many or the class of an expanded clone; other rows omit it.

size	V	J	D	DNA	CDR3
once	TRBV25-1	TRBJ2-7	NA	TGTGCCAGCAGTGATCCGGGTACCTACGAGCAGTACTTC	CASSDPGTYEQYF
NA	TRBV28	TRBJ2-7	NA	TGTGCCAGCAGTTTACCTCCAGGGGTGGGGGAGCAGTACTTC	CASSLPPGVGEQYF
NA	TRBV27	TRBJ2-3	TRBD2	TGTGCCAGCAGTTCCCCTAGCGGGAGGGCCATGGATACGCAGTATTTT	CASSSPSGRAMDTQYF
NA	TRBV27	TRBJ1-1	TRBD1	TGTGCCAGCAGCACCACAGGGGTGAACACTGAAGCTTTCTTT	CASSTTGVNTEAFF
NA	TRBV28	TRBJ1-5	NA	TGTGCCAGCAGTCCCTATGTGGGGGGGGGCAATCAGCCCCAGCATTTT	CASSPYVGGGNQPQHF
NA	TRBV6-1	TRBJ1-1	NA	TGTGCCAGCAGCATCACGGGATCCCTCCCTCCTGAAGCTTTCTTT	CASSITGSLPPEAFF
NA	TRBV11-2	TRBJ2-1	TRBD2	TGTGCCAGCAGCCCCCTCTCGGGGGGCAATGAGCAGTTCTTC	CASSPLSGGNEQFF
NA	TRBV6-1	TRBJ2-3	TRBD2	TGTGCCAGCAGTCTAAGGACTAGCTCTACAGATACGCAGTATTTT	CASSLRTSSTDTQYF
NA	TRBV6-6	TRBJ2-7	TRBD1	TGTGCCAGCAGTTACTCGACAGGGGGACGCTACGAGCAGTACTTC	CASSYSTGGRYEQYF
once	TRBV28	TRBJ2-7	TRBD1	TGTGCCAGCAGATCCGGGACAGGGAGAATCTACGAGCAGTACTTC	CASRSGTGRIYEQYF
NA	TRBV7-2	TRBJ2-7	NA	TGTGCCAGCAGTACCAGTTCAGGCAACCTCTACGAGCAGTACTTC	CASSTSSGNLYEQYF
NA	TRBV27	TRBJ1-4	NA	TGTGCCAGCAGTTTAGCCGGGGGGCGTGAAAAACTGTTTTTT	CASSLAGGREKLFF
NA	TRBV5-6	TRBJ2-1	NA	TGTGCCAGCAGCTTCGGACACTCGAGCTCCTACAATGAGCAGTTCTTC	CASSFGHSSSYNEQFF
NA	TRBV7-6	TRBJ1-1	TRBD1	TGTGCCAGCAGCTTAGCCAGGAACAGGGGGCGAAGGAACACTGAAGCTTTCTTT	CASSLARNRGRRNTEAFF
NA	TRBV6-4	TRBJ2-7	NA	TGTGCCAGCAGTGAGGAGGGGCCCCCCTGCTTCTCCTACGAGCAGTACTTC	CASSEEGPPCFSYEQYF
few	TRBV7-9	TRBJ2-7	NA	TGTGCCAGCAGCTCGCGGGGCAGGTCCATCGAGCAGTACTTC	CASSSRGRSIEQYF
NA	TRBV27	TRBJ2-5	TRBD2	TGTGCCAGCAGTCAATCGACTAGCGGGGGAGAAGAGACCCAGTACTTC	CASSQSTSGGEETQYF
NA	TRBV9	TRBJ2-1	TRBD2	TGTGCCAGCAGCGGGAATAGCGGGGGGTACAATGAGCAGTTCTTC	CASSGNSGGYNEQFF
NA	TRBV27	TRBJ2-7	TRBD2	TGTGCCAGCAGTCCACAGACTAGCGGGGGGTCCTACGAGCAGTACTTC	CASSPQTSGGSYEQYF
NA	TRBV7-6	TRBJ2-5	NA	TGTGCCAGCAGGGTGGGGTGGGAGATCCAAGAGACCCAGTACTTC	CASRVGWEIQETQYF
NA	TRBV27	TRBJ2-5	TRBD1	TGTGCCAGCAGTCCACCGACAGGGTTGAAAGAGACCCAGTACTTC	CASSPPTGLKETQYF
NA	TRBV5-8	TRBJ1-4	NA	TGTGCCAGCAGCCGGACAGCTAATTATGAAAAACTGTTTTTT	CASSRTANYEKLFF
NA	TRBV30	TRBJ1-1	TRBD1	TGTGCCTCCACGAGACAGGGGCATGGAGCTTTCTTT	CASTRQGHGAFF
NA	TRBV14	TRBJ2-7	TRBD1	TGTGCCAGCAGCGGACAGGCGGCCTACGAGCAGTACTTC	CASSGQAAYEQYF
NA	TRBV27	TRBJ2-7	TRBD1	TGTGCCAGCAGTAGACAGGGGGGCTCCTACGAGCAGTACTTC	CASSRQGGSYEQYF
once	TRBV5-4	TRBJ2-7	TRBD1	TGTGCCAGCAGCTCGACAGGGCCGAGCTCCTACGAGCAGTACTTC	CASSSTGPSSYEQYF
NA	TRBV13	TRBJ2-5	NA	TGTGCCAGCGGCACTAAAAACGAAGAGACCCAGTACTTC	CASGTKNEETQYF
NA	TRBV11-2	TRBJ2-1	TRBD1	TGTGCCAGCAGCTTACTGGACAGGGGTCGGAATGAGCAGTTCTTC	CASSLLDRGRNEQFF
NA	TRBV9	TRBJ1-5	TRBD1	TGTGCCAGCAGCTACGGGACAGGGAATCAGCCCCAGCATTTT	CASSYGTGNQPQHF
NA	TRBV12-2	TRBJ2-7	NA	TGTGCAAGTCGCTTACCTATAGCGGGCCCCCACGGGCGCCACTTC	CASRLPIAGPHGRHF
NA	TRBV6-5	TRBJ2-7	TRBD1	TGTGCCACCTTTTCCCGGACAGGGAACTACGAGCAGTACTTC	CATFSRTGNYEQYF
few	TRBV9	TRBJ1-1	NA	TGTGCCAGCACCGGAGGTTTCATGAACACTGAAGCTTTCTTT	CASTGGFMNTEAFF
NA	TRBV28	TRBJ1-2	TRBD1	TGTGCCAGCTTAGTGTCAGGACAGGGCTATGGCTACACCTTC	CASLVSGQGYGYTF
NA	TRBV2	TRBJ2-3	TRBD2	TGTGCCAGCAGTGAAACGACTAGCGGGTGGACAGATACGCAGTATTTT	CASSETTSGWTDTQYF
NA	TRBV5-1	TRBJ2-7	TRBD1	TGCGCCAGCAGCCTTAACGCGGGACAGGGAGTTCAGCAGTACTTC	CASSLNAGQGVQQYF
NA	TRBV30	TRBJ2-3	NA	TGTGCCTGGAGTCCCCCGGGACTGGCAGGCGATACGCAGTATTTT	CAWSPPGLAGDTQYF
NA	TRBV28	TRBJ2-7	TRBD1	TGTGCCAGCCGGATTCTGAGACAGGGGGCTAAGCAGTACTTC	CASRILRQGAKQYF
NA	TRBV5-6	TRBJ2-1	TRBD1	TGTGCCAGCAGCCCGATTCGTGGGACAGGGACTTACAATGAGCAGTTCTTC	CASSPIRGTGTYNEQFF
NA	TRBV30	TRBJ1-5	NA	TGTGCCTGGAGTGTAAGCACCGCAGGCCTCAATCAGCCCCAGCATTTT	CAWSVSTAGLNQPQHF
NA	TRBV6-1	TRBJ2-5	TRBD1	TGTGCCAGCAGTGGCCCGGGACAGGTAGTCAGGGTGGAGACCCAGTACTTC	CASSGPGQVVRVETQYF
NA	TRBV15	TRBJ1-1	NA	TGTGCCACCAGCAGGCGGGGGAACACTGAAGCTTTCTTT	CATSRRGNTEAFF
NA	TRBV2	TRBJ2-7	TRBD1	TGTGCCAGCAGTGTTCAAGGACAGGTCTACGAGCAGTACTTC	CASSVQGQVYEQYF
once	TRBV9	TRBJ2-2	TRBD2	TGTGCCAGCAGCGGCCCTACTAGCGGGAGGGTAGCCGGGGAGCTGTTTTTT	CASSGPTSGRVAGELFF
NA	TRBV4-1	TRBJ2-2	TRBD1	TGCGCCAGCAGCCTCGGACAGGGCCCGAACACCGGGGAGCTGTTTTTT	CASSLGQGPNTGELFF
once	TRBV30	TRBJ1-2	NA	TGTGCCCTCCTCCCCGGGAACTATGGCTACACCTTC	CALLPGNYGYTF